This T cell receptor (beta chain) was retrieved from a study of T-cell reconstitution after alpha-beta-depleted transplantation in children. Unique molecular identifiers were incorporated during preparation of the TCRbeta library. TCRdb redid the calling of the PCR reads with MiXCR, one entry per CDR3 protein. This sample has fewer than 700,000 distinct CDR3 sequences, with over 10% found just once. This clonotype appeared a few times. The antigen is unknown. Study outcomes and limitations: Alpha-beta T cells about two months after transplant reportedly derived from several hundred expanded graft clones. Some patients' high day-60 TCRbeta diversity was attributed to recipient cells surviving conditioning. When one year had passed after transplant, most T-cell counts and diversity came from newly produced T cells.

The V segment lost 3 bases and the J segment 5 bases; nucleotides outside the gene matches: 13. Germline lookup yields CDR1 SGHTA and CDR2 FQGTGA. The CDR3 is 17 residues long. The material sequenced was PBMCs, mostly from graft donor cells, taken 360 days after TCRalphabeta/CD19-depleted stem cell transplant. The clonotype was recovered from a male patient younger than 18 who had a stem cell transplant for acute myeloid leukemia, so the T cells may come from the graft donor. The V call is TRBV7-3, the J call TRBJ2-1, with 7 bases lining up with TRBD2. CDR3 in DNA: TGTGCCAGCAGCTTGGGCGCCTTAGCGGGCCTTAACAATGAGCAGTTCTTC. Translated, it gives CASSLGALAGLNNEQFF.